The 28 T cell receptor beta chains below come from one sample, sequenced in a study of blood T cell repertoires in COVID-19. TCRdb's copy holds only in-frame clones and misses some; the assay was immunoSEQ multiplex PCR. The repertoire consists of around 170,000 clones, with roughly 80% occurring once and the leading ten covering around 14%. Material: peripheral blood. The receptors derive from a man aged 25-45 years with active or convalescent COVID-19.

This clone has only a few counts. V is TRBV9 and J is TRBJ1-2; D might be TRBD1 (5 bases). Germline CDR1 SGDLS, CDR2 YYNGEE. Trimming cost V 4 bases and J 6 bases, with 10 bases left between them. This CDR3 has 12 amino acids. The CDR3 nucleotides read TGTGCCAGCAGCCAAAACAGGAATGGCTACACCTTC. Translated: CASSQNRNGYTF.

The chain combines TRBV18 with TRBJ1-3; D not resolved. Germline V gene data show CDR1 as KGHSH and CDR2 as LQKENI. Trimming removed 0 bases at V and 0 bases at J, with 15 bases between. The CDR3 has 18 amino acids. Here the CDR3 DNA reads TGTGCCAGCTCACCACCGATCCGTCCCGAGCTCTCTGGAAACACCATATATTTT. This gives the protein CASSPPIRPELSGNTIYF.

The gene calls are TRBV7-8 and TRBJ2-3, with 13 bases matching TRBD2. The germline V gene has CDR1 SGHVS and CDR2 FQNEAQ. This CDR3 region has 18 residues. J was trimmed by 2 bases and V by 5 bases; bases with no gene match: 10. The DNA for the CDR3 is TGTGCCAGCAGCCCGGGACTAGCGGGGTTACTCCTCACAGATACGCAGTATTTT. Its translation: CASSPGLAGLLLTDTQYF.

The DNA of the CDR3 is TGTGCCATCCGCCCAGCGGACTCTGGAAACACCATATATTTT. This gives the protein CAIRPADSGNTIYF. This chain joins TRBV10-3 and TRBJ1-3, with unresolved D. The CDR3 totals 14 residues. V lost 8 bases and J 0 bases, leaving 11 bases between the germline ends. The germline CDR1 and CDR2 sequences are ENHRY and SYGVKD.

This chain uses TRBV11-2 with TRBJ2-5; 9 bases align to TRBD2. The V and J ends lost 1 base and 0 bases, in that order; junction bases with no gene match: 6. CDR1 is SGHAT, CDR2 FQNNGV, per germline. The CDR3 length is 17 residues. This chain's CDR3 is CASSLGRASGDQETQYF. The CDR3 DNA reads TGTGCCAGCAGCTTAGGGCGGGCTAGCGGGGACCAAGAGACCCAGTACTTC.

The chain joins TRBV6-6 to TRBJ2-5; 7 nucleotides line up with TRBD1. Losses at the gene ends were 5 bases for V and 4 bases for J; bases not matched to a gene: 4. CDR1 is MNHNY, CDR2 SVGAGI, per germline (reference sequence). The CDR3 is 13 amino acids. The CDR3 loop is CASSKTGIETQYF. The CDR3 coding sequence is TGTGCCAGCAGTAAGACAGGGATAGAGACCCAGTACTTC.

The genes are TRBV18 and TRBJ1-1, with D tentatively TRBD1 (5 bases). The germline V gene encodes CDR1 KGHSH and CDR2 LQKENI. This CDR3 has 15 residues. The V gene lost 1 base and the J gene lost 4 bases, with 13 bases spanning the gap. The CDR3 DNA reads TGTGCCAGCTCACCACAGGAAGGGAGGGGCACTGAAGCTTTCTTT. It yields the protein CASSPQEGRGTEAFF.

The chain couples TRBV19 to TRBJ2-1; 11 bases are shared with TRBD2. The CDR3 totals 15 residues. J was trimmed by 4 bases and V by 8 bases; bases with no gene match: 7. The germline V gene encodes CDR1 LNHDA and CDR2 SQIVND (reference sequence). The CDR3 is CASQTLAGEYNEQFF. Here the CDR3 DNA reads TGTGCCAGTCAAACACTAGCGGGGGAATACAATGAGCAGTTCTTC.

V usage is TRBV7-9 and J usage is TRBJ2-5, with D unclear. Germline CDR1 and CDR2: SEHNR and FQNEAQ (reference sequence). The CDR3 contains 12 residues. The V end was cut by 5 bases, the J end by 4 bases, with 8 bases between. The CDR3 sequence is CASSLLGETQYF. In nucleotides, the CDR3 is TGTGCCAGCAGCCTCCTAGGAGAGACCCAGTACTTC.

The rearrangement joins TRBV4-1 to TRBJ1-5; D is uncertain. This CDR3 spans 13 amino acids. Trimming took off 0 bases at V and 6 bases at J, with 6 bases between the two ends. Germline V gene sequence: CDR1 MGHRA, CDR2 YSYEKL. DNA for the CDR3: TGCGCCAGCAGCCAAGACCAGGCTCAGCCCCAGCATTTT. Encoded protein: CASSQDQAQPQHF.

The V and J genes are TRBV6-1 and TRBJ1-5; D unresolved. The V and J ends lost 0 bases and 0 bases respectively, with 9 bases between them. The CDR3 has 16 amino acids. Germline V CDR1 and CDR2: MNHNS, SASEGT. CDR3 nucleotide sequence: TGTGCCAGCAGTGAAGCGGGCGTAAATAGCAATCAGCCCCAGCATTTT. As protein: CASSEAGVNSNQPQHF.

V is TRBV18 and J is TRBJ2-5; D is unresolved. Trimming shortened V by 3 bases and J by 2 bases, and 7 bases separated the two germline ends. The germline V gene has CDR1 KGHSH and CDR2 LQKENI. This CDR3 has 13 residues. The DNA of the CDR3 is TGTGCCAGCTCACCGAGGCGGCAAGAGACCCAGTACTTC. Translation gives CASSPRRQETQYF. Supplemented by reference TRBV18 and TRBJ2-5, the full variable domain reads NAGVMQNPRHLVRRRGQEARLRCSPMKGHSHVYWYRQLPEEGLKFMVYLQKENIIDESGMPKERFSAEFPKEGPSILRIQQVVRGDSAAYFCASSPRRQETQYFGPGTRLLVL.

The J gene is TRBJ2-5, the V gene TRBV7-2, with D possibly TRBD2 on 6 matching bases. The germline V and J ends were trimmed by 5 bases and 2 bases, with 15 bases remaining between them. This CDR3 region has 15 residues. Germline-derived CDR1 and CDR2 are SGHTA and FQGNSA. CDR3 DNA: TGTGCCAGCAGCCGTAATACTGGGGGGCAAGAGACCCAGTACTTC. This gives the protein CASSRNTGGQETQYF.

This chain links TRBV9 with TRBJ2-3, with D tentatively TRBD1 (5 bases). This CDR3 comprises 16 residues. The V and J ends lost 0 bases and 5 bases respectively, with 16 bases between them. CDR1 is SGDLS, CDR2 YYNGEE, per germline. This chain's CDR3 is CASSVAGAGRKDTQYF. CDR3 nucleotide sequence: TGTGCCAGCAGCGTAGCTGGGGCAGGGCGGAAAGATACGCAGTATTTT.

The chain joins TRBV19 to TRBJ1-2, with TRBD1 matching 7 bases. Germline V gene data show CDR1 as LNHDA and CDR2 as SQIVND (reference sequence). The J segment lost 5 bases and the V segment lost 1 base, leaving 4 bases of the junction unmatched. The CDR3 covers 14 residues. Here the CDR3 DNA reads TGTGCCAGTAGTATAGGCGGGACAGAGTATGGCTACACCTTC. Its translation: CASSIGGTEYGYTF.

The gene calls are TRBV28 and TRBJ2-2; D is uncertain. Trimming took off 1 base at V and 6 bases at J, with 9 bases between the two ends. The CDR3 is 14 amino acids. Germline CDR1 reads MDHEN; CDR2 reads SYDVKM. This chain's CDR3 is CASSLYPASGELFF. The DNA of the CDR3 is TGTGCCAGCAGTTTATACCCAGCGTCCGGGGAGCTGTTTTTT.

This clone appeared a single time. The chain is built from TRBV27 and TRBJ1-1, with 7 nucleotides matching TRBD1. V lost 0 bases to trimming and J lost 5 bases; unmatched junction nucleotides: 9. Germline CDR1 and CDR2: MNHEY and SMNVEV (reference sequence). CDR3 size: 16 residues. The CDR3 bases are TGTGCCAGCAGTTTATCTCTGGTACAGGGGCTGACTGAAGCTTTCTTT. It codes for CASSLSLVQGLTEAFF.

This clone was seen only once. The chain combines TRBV4-1 with TRBJ2-3, with 9 bases fitting TRBD2. CDR3 length equals 17 residues. Trimming took 5 bases from V and 4 from J; bases not matched to a gene: 13. CDR1 and CDR2 (germline): MGHRA, YSYEKL. CDR3 in amino acids: CASSSRGAAGGADTQYF. CDR3 nucleotides: TGCGCCAGCAGCTCCCGCGGGGCGGCGGGGGGGGCAGATACGCAGTATTTT.

The CDR3 bases are TGTGCCTGGAGTAGCGGGGTGGGGGGCAGGAATTCACCCCTCCACTTT. Its translation is CAWSSGVGGRNSPLHF. V usage is TRBV30 and J usage is TRBJ1-6; D may be TRBD1 (6 bases). The CDR3 loop spans 16 amino acids. Trimming pared 2 bases from V and 7 bases from J, leaving 18 bases between. Looked up from germline, CDR1 is GTSNPN and CDR2 is SVGIG (reference sequence).

As to this clone: Other DNA sequences from this sample encode an identical CDR3 as well. The chain recombines TRBV6-1 with TRBJ1-2; D is possibly TRBD1 (6 bases). The CDR3 consists of 14 residues. Germline-derived CDR1 and CDR2 are MNHNS and SASEGT. V was clipped by 2 bases and J by 2 bases, with 9 bases between them. CDR3: CASSEYRGNYGYTF. CDR3 nucleotides: TGTGCCAGCAGTGAATATAGGGGGAACTATGGCTACACCTTC.

The genes are TRBV4-3 and TRBJ2-3; 13 nucleotides line up with TRBD2. The germline V gene encodes CDR1 LGHNA and CDR2 YSLEER. V lost 4 bases, J lost 6 bases, and 13 bases stayed unmatched. The CDR3 sequence is 18 residues long. CDR3 loop: CASSLQPPLAGGPDTQYF. The CDR3 coding sequence is TGCGCCAGCAGCCTTCAGCCGCCACTAGCGGGAGGGCCTGATACGCAGTATTTT.

The chain employs TRBV7-6 and TRBJ2-2, with D possibly being TRBD2 (5 bases). V was shortened by 3 bases and J by 0 bases, with 17 bases between the two germline ends. Germline lookup yields CDR1 SGHVS and CDR2 FNYEAQ. This CDR3 spans 18 amino acids. CDR3 protein: CASSFDLGGHPNTGELFF. In DNA, the CDR3 is TGTGCCAGCAGCTTCGATCTTGGCGGGCATCCGAACACCGGGGAGCTGTTTTTT. Full variable domain (outside the CDR3, taken from reference TRBV7-6 and TRBJ2-2): GAGVSQSPRYKVTKRGQDVALRCDPISGHVSLYWYRQALGQGPEFLTYFNYEAQQDKSGLPNDRFSAERPEGSISTLTIQRTEQRDSAMYRCASSFDLGGHPNTGELFFGEGSRLTVL.

The J gene is TRBJ1-1, the V gene TRBV10-2; 7 bases are shared with TRBD1. Trimming at V came to 9 bases and at J to 0 bases, leaving 10 bases not matched to a gene. Looked up from germline, CDR1 is WSHSY and CDR2 is SAAADI. CDR3 length: 15 amino acids. DNA of the CDR3: TGCGCCAGTGGGGGGAAGGGGGCGATGAACACTGAAGCTTTCTTT. Its protein product is CASGGKGAMNTEAFF.

The V and J genes are TRBV30 and TRBJ1-2; D ambiguous. This CDR3 region has 12 residues. Per germline, CDR1 GTSNPN and CDR2 SVGIG (reference sequence). V was cut by 0 bases and J by 4 bases, with 6 bases left in between. CDR3 in DNA: TGTGCCTGGAGTGTGGAGGCCTATGGCTACACCTTC. Encoded protein: CAWSVEAYGYTF.

The chain uses TRBV7-8 and TRBJ2-7; D possibly corresponds to TRBD1 (7 bases). Per germline, CDR1 SGHVS and CDR2 FQNEAQ. This CDR3 region has 12 residues. Trimming removed 4 bases at V and 11 bases at J, with 15 bases between. CDR3 nucleotide sequence: TGTGCCAGCAGCTCCCGTGGAGGGGGCAAGTACTTC. This codes for CASSSRGGGKYF.

The rearrangement links TRBV3-1 (or the pseudogene TRBV3-2) to TRBJ1-2; D may be TRBD1 (6 bases). This CDR3 has 15 amino acids. Trimming left V 3 bases short and J 4 bases short, with 15 bases between. The germline gives CDR1 LGHDT, CDR2 YNNKEL (reference sequence). The CDR3 loop reads CASSHPVQGTYGYTF. The DNA of the CDR3 is TGTGCCAGCAGCCACCCCGTCCAGGGGACCTATGGCTACACCTTC.

The chain combines TRBV5-6 with TRBJ1-2, with TRBD1 identical over 7 bases. After removal of 0 bases from V and 3 bases from J, the junction contained 5 bases not matched to a gene. This CDR3 is 15 amino acids long. In germline, CDR1 is SGHDT, CDR2 YYEEEE. The chain's CDR3 is CASSLARGTDYGYTF. CDR3 bases: TGTGCCAGCAGCTTGGCCAGAGGGACAGACTATGGCTACACCTTC.

The chain couples TRBV5-4 to TRBJ2-4; 8 bases fit TRBD2. Germline V lookup: CDR1 SGHNT, CDR2 YYREEE (reference sequence). The length of the CDR3 is 14 residues. Trimming cost V 9 bases and J 0 bases; bases outside gene matches: 5. CDR3 in amino acids: CAIGGEIAKNIQYF. The CDR3 coding sequence is TGTGCCATCGGGGGGGAAATAGCCAAAAACATTCAGTACTTC.